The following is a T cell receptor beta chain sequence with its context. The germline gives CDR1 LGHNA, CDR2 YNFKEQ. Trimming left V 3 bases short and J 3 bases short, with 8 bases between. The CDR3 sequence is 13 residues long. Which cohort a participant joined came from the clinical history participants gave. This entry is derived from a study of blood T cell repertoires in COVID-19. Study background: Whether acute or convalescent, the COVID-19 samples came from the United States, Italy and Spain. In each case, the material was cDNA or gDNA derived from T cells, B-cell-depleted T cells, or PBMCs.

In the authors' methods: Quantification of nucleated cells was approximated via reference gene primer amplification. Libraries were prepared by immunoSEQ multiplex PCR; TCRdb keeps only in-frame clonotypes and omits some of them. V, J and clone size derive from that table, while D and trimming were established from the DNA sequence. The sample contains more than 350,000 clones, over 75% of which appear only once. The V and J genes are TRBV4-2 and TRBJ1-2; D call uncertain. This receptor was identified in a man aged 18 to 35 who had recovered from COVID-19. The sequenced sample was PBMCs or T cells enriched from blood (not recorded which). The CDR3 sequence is CASSHELDYGYTF. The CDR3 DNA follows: TGTGCCAGCAGCCACGAGCTGGACTATGGCTACACCTTC.